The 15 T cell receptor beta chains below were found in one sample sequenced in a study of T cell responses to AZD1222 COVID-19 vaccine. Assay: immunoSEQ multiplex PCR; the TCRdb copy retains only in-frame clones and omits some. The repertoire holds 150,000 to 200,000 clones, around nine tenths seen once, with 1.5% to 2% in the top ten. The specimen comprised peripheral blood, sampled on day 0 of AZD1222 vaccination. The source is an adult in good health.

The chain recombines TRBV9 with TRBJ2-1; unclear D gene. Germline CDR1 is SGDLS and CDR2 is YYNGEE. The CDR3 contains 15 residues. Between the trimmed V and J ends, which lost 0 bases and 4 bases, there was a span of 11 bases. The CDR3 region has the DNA TGTGCCAGCAGCGTAGCTAATGGGGTTTACAATGAGCAGTTCTTC. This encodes CASSVANGVYNEQFF.

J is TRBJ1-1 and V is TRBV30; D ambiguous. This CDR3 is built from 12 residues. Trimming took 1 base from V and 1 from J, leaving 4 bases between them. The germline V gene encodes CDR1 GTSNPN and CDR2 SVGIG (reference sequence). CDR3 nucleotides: TGTGCCTGGAGTGCAGCGAACACTGAAGCTTTCTTT. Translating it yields CAWSAANTEAFF.

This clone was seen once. The CDR3: CASSSPGTGRNQPQHF. The CDR3 region has the DNA TGTGCCAGCAGTTCTCCCGGGACAGGTCGCAATCAGCCCCAGCATTTT. The chain combines TRBV6-6 with TRBJ1-5, with 8 bases identical to TRBD1. The CDR3 spans 16 residues. V was clipped by 4 bases and J by 2 bases; unmatched bases: 7. Germline-derived CDR1 and CDR2 are MNHNY and SVGAGI (reference sequence).

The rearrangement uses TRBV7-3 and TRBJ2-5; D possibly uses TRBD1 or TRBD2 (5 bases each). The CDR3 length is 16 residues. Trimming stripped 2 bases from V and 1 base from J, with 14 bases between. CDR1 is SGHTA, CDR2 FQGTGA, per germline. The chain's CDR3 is CASSLGGGGFQETQYF. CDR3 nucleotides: TGTGCCAGCAGCTTAGGGGGTGGAGGCTTCCAAGAGACCCAGTACTTC.

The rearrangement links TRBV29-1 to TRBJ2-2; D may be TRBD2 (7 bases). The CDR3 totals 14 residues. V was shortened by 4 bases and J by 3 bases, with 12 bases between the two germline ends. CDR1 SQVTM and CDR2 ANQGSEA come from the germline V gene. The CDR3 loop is CSVAGGADTGELFF. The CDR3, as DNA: TGCAGCGTTGCGGGGGGCGCGGACACCGGGGAGCTGTTTTTT.

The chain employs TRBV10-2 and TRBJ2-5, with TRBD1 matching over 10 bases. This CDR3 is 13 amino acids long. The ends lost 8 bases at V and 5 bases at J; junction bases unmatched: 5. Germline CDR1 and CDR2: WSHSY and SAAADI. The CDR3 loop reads CASGGTGVETQYF. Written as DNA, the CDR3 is TGCGCCAGCGGGGGGACAGGGGTCGAGACCCAGTACTTC.

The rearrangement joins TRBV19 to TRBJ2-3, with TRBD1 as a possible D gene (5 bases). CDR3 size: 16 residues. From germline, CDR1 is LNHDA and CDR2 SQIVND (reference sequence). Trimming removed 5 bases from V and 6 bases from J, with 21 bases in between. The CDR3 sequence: CASSRTFGEGSDTQYF. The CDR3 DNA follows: TGTGCCAGTAGTCGGACATTTGGCGAAGGGTCGGATACGCAGTATTTT. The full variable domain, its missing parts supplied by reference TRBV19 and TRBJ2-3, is DGGITQSPKYLFRKEGQNVTLSCEQNLNHDAMYWYRQDPGQGLRLIYYSQIVNDFQKGDIAEGYSVSREKKESFPLTVTSAQKNPTAFYLCASSRTFGEGSDTQYFGPGTRLTVL.

This CDR3 reads CASSVGRVDETQYF. CDR3 DNA sequence: TGTGCCAGCAGTGTAGGCAGGGTCGATGAGACCCAGTACTTC. This sequence joins TRBV2 and TRBJ2-5; D might be TRBD1 (5 bases). Deletions cut 4 bases from V and 5 bases from J, with 14 bases between. The CDR3 runs 14 residues. Germline values: CDR1 SNHLY, CDR2 FYNNEI.

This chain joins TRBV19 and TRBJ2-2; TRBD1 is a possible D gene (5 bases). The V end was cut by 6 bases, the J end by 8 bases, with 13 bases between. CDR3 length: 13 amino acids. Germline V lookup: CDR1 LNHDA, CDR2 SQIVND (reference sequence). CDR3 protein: CASRDKGRGELFF. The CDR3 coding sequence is TGTGCCAGTAGGGACAAGGGCAGGGGGGAGCTGTTTTTT. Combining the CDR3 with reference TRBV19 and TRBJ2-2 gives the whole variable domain DGGITQSPKYLFRKEGQNVTLSCEQNLNHDAMYWYRQDPGQGLRLIYYSQIVNDFQKGDIAEGYSVSREKKESFPLTVTSAQKNPTAFYLCASRDKGRGELFFGEGSRLTVL.

The CDR3 DNA reads as TGTGCCAGCAGTTTAATCCGAAGAGATTTGGCAGATACGCAGTATTTT. This codes for CASSLIRRDLADTQYF. The chain links TRBV28 to TRBJ2-3; no firm D call. Trimming removed 2 bases from V and 4 bases from J, with 16 bases in between. CDR1 is MDHEN, CDR2 SYDVKM, per germline. This CDR3 contains 16 residues.

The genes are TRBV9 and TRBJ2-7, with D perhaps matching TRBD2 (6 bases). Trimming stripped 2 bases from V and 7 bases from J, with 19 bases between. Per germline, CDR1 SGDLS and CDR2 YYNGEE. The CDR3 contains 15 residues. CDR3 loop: CASSVADSRAGEQYV. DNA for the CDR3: TGTGCCAGCAGCGTGGCGGACTCACGGGCGGGGGAGCAGTACGTC.

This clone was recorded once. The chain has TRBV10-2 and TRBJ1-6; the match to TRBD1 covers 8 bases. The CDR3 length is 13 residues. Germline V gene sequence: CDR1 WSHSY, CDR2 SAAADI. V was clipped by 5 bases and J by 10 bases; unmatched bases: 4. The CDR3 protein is CASSSAGGSPLHF. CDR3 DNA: TGCGCCAGCAGTTCGGCAGGGGGCTCACCCCTCCACTTT.

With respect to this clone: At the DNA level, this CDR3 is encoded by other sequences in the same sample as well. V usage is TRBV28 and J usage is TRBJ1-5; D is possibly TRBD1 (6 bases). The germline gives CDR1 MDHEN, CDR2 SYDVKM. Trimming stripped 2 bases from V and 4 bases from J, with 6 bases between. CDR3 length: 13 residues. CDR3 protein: CASSLQGNQPQHF. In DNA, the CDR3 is TGTGCCAGCAGTTTACAGGGGAATCAGCCCCAGCATTTT. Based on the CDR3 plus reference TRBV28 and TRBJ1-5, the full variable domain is DVKVTQSSRYLVKRTGEKVFLECVQDMDHENMFWYRQDPGLGLRLIYFSYDVKMKEKGDIPEGYSVSREKKERFSLILESASTNQTSMYLCASSLQGNQPQHFGDGTRLSIL.

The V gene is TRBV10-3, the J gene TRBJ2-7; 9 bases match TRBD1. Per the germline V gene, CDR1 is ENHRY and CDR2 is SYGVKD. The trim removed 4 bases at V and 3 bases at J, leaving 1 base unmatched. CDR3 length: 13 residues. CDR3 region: CAISGQGVYEQYF. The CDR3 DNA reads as TGTGCCATCAGTGGACAGGGGGTCTACGAGCAGTACTTC.

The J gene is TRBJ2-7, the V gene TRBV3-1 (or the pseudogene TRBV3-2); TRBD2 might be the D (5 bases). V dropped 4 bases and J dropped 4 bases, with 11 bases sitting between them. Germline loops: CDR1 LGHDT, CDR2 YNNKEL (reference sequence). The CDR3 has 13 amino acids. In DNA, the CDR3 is TGTGCCAGCAGCCCTCGAACGGGGTACGAGCAGTACTTC. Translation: CASSPRTGYEQYF.